These 24 T cell receptor beta chains came from one sample sequenced in a study of shared clonotypes between healthy human individuals. The table came from immunoSEQ multiplex PCR; TCRdb's copy has only in-frame clones and leaves some out. The table records roughly 1 million clones, 78% of them present only once. The sample comprised memory CD4+ T cells from PBMCs. Subset meaning: CD45RA-negative fraction. These receptor sequences come from a man in his late teens or twenties in good health. Some clones in this sample may be carry-over from other donors' samples.

The genes are TRBV11-2 and TRBJ2-3, with a weak D call TRBD1 (6 bases). V was cut by 6 bases and J by 6 bases, with 22 bases left in between. In germline, CDR1 is SGHAT, CDR2 FQNNGV. The CDR3 consists of 16 residues. The CDR3 protein is CASRSPRRRGLDTQYF. The CDR3 nucleotides are TGTGCCAGCAGAAGCCCCCGCAGAAGGGGGTTGGATACGCAGTATTTT.

The chain joins TRBV14 to TRBJ1-3; 7 bases fit TRBD1. V trimming: 4 bases; J trimming: 2 bases; junction bases outside the gene matches: 2. Germline CDR1 SGHDN, CDR2 FVKESK. CDR3 length equals 14 residues. The CDR3 nucleotides read TGTGCCAGCAGCCTCAGGGGGGCTGGAAACACCATATATTTT. This sequence encodes CASSLRGAGNTIYF.

The genes are TRBV5-1 and TRBJ1-4, with 11 bases aligning to TRBD1. V was clipped by 4 bases and J by 5 bases; unmatched bases: 4. The CDR3 is made up of 15 amino acids. Per germline, CDR1 SGHRS and CDR2 YFSETQ. The CDR3 DNA reads as TGCGCCAGCAGCGCCGGGACAGGGGGGAATGAAAAACTGTTTTTT. Protein sequence: CASSAGTGGNEKLFF.

This chain links TRBV10-3 with TRBJ2-2; 10 bases match TRBD2. CDR1 ENHRY and CDR2 SYGVKD come from the germline V gene. The V and J ends lost 2 bases and 6 bases, in that order; junction bases with no gene match: 9. The CDR3 is 17 amino acids. CDR3 in amino acids: CAISEVGSGRISGELFF. The DNA for the CDR3 is TGTGCCATCAGTGAGGTCGGTAGCGGGAGGATCTCCGGGGAGCTGTTTTTT.

This clone has only a few counts. The gene calls are TRBV5-1 and TRBJ2-6, with 7 bases lining up with TRBD1. Germline CDR1 is SGHRS and CDR2 is YFSETQ. The CDR3 extends over 18 amino acids. J was trimmed by 16 bases and V by 0 bases; bases with no gene match: 22. The CDR3 region is CASSLDSSRYMTPGQLTF. The CDR3 DNA is TGCGCCAGCAGCTTGGATAGCTCACGCTATATGACACCGGGACAGCTGACTTTC.

The chain carries TRBV27 and TRBJ2-7; the D gene could be TRBD1 or TRBD2 (5 bases each). V shed 6 bases and J shed 1 base, with 16 bases lying between them. The CDR3 has 15 amino acids. Germline V gene data show CDR1 as MNHEY and CDR2 as SMNVEV (reference sequence). The CDR3 region is CASSRRDGLSYEQYF. Here the CDR3 DNA reads TGTGCCAGCAGCCGCCGGGACGGCCTGTCCTACGAGCAGTACTTC.

This sequence joins TRBV4-1 and TRBJ2-7; 7 nucleotides match TRBD1. Trimming cost V 6 bases and J 3 bases; bases outside gene matches: 11. Germline V gives CDR1 MGHRA, CDR2 YSYEKL. CDR3 length: 15 amino acids. The CDR3 reads CASSFRGRSGYEQYF. The DNA for the CDR3 is TGCGCCAGCAGTTTTAGGGGGCGATCGGGCTACGAGCAGTACTTC.

The chain joins TRBV9 to TRBJ1-1; D is perhaps TRBD1 (5 bases). The CDR3 has 16 residues. In germline, CDR1 is SGDLS, CDR2 YYNGEE. Deletions cut 4 bases from V and 4 bases from J, with 20 bases between. CDR3 amino acids: CASSLGGARSLTEAFF. In DNA, the CDR3 is TGTGCCAGCAGCCTGGGAGGGGCGCGGAGTCTCACTGAAGCTTTCTTT.

The chain combines TRBV28 with TRBJ2-2; D may be TRBD1 (6 bases). Germline V gives CDR1 MDHEN, CDR2 SYDVKM. The V gene lost 6 bases and the J gene lost 1 base, with 18 bases spanning the gap. The CDR3 loop spans 17 amino acids. CDR3 bases: TGTGCCAGCAGCCTTTGGGGAGCGGACAGGAACACCGGGGAGCTGTTTTTT. This gives the protein CASSLWGADRNTGELFF.

This clone was seen at least ten times. This rearrangement joins TRBV28 to TRBJ2-5; 8 nucleotides align to TRBD1. Germline lookup yields CDR1 MDHEN and CDR2 SYDVKM. The CDR3 has 16 amino acids. Trimming at V came to 1 base and at J to 2 bases, leaving 6 bases not matched to a gene. CDR3 region: CASSLYRGSPQETQYF. In DNA, the CDR3 is TGTGCCAGCAGTTTATACAGGGGGTCACCACAAGAGACCCAGTACTTC.

About this clone: This sample also contains other DNA sequences that code for the same CDR3. This chain links TRBV19 with TRBJ1-5; D remains unclear. The germline V gene encodes CDR1 LNHDA and CDR2 SQIVND (reference sequence). The CDR3 contains 14 residues. The V and J ends lost 1 base and 3 bases respectively, with 7 bases between them. Here the CDR3 reads CASSIGASNQPQHF. The CDR3 nucleotides are TGTGCCAGTAGTATAGGGGCCTCCAATCAGCCCCAGCATTTT.

The V gene is TRBV5-1, the J gene TRBJ2-7, with 13 bases aligning to TRBD2. Germline CDR1 is SGHRS and CDR2 is YFSETQ. The V and J ends lost 6 bases and 7 bases, in that order; junction bases with no gene match: 7. This CDR3 comprises 14 residues. This CDR3 is CASMRTSGSGEQYF. The CDR3 DNA reads TGCGCCAGCATGAGGACTAGCGGGAGTGGGGAGCAGTACTTC.

The chain is built from TRBV12-5 and TRBJ2-1, with 8 bases fitting TRBD2. The germline V gene has CDR1 LGHNT and CDR2 FRNRAP. The CDR3 runs to 20 residues. V lost 2 bases, J lost 8 bases, and 23 bases stayed unmatched. CDR3 sequence: CASGLKSRGLAGPDLYEQFF. The CDR3 DNA reads as TGTGCTAGTGGTTTGAAATCAAGAGGGCTAGCGGGTCCCGACCTCTATGAGCAGTTCTTC.

Concerning this clone itself: The sample holds other DNA sequences that translate to the same CDR3. The CDR3 region is CASSPSGRVETQYF. CDR3 in DNA: TGTGCCAGCAGCCCTAGCGGGAGGGTGGAGACCCAGTACTTC. The J gene is TRBJ2-5, the V gene TRBV28, with 12 bases aligning to TRBD2. Losses at the gene ends were 6 bases for V and 5 bases for J; bases not matched to a gene: 4. The germline gives CDR1 MDHEN, CDR2 SYDVKM. The CDR3 runs to 14 residues.

This clone came up a few times. V and J are TRBV7-8 and TRBJ2-1; D is possibly TRBD1 or TRBD2 (5 bases each). The CDR3 contains 13 residues. V lost 3 bases and J lost 9, with 12 bases in between. Per germline, CDR1 SGHVS and CDR2 FQNEAQ. CDR3 loop: CASSLGERAEQFF. Here the CDR3 DNA reads TGTGCCAGCAGCTTGGGGGAGAGGGCTGAGCAGTTCTTC.

Remarks on this clone: Other nucleotide sequences in the sample specify the same CDR3. The rearrangement uses TRBV5-1 and TRBJ1-2; TRBD1 agrees at 8 bases. J was trimmed by 4 bases and V by 2 bases; bases with no gene match: 4. This CDR3 region has 14 residues. Per the germline V gene, CDR1 is SGHRS and CDR2 is YFSETQ. CDR3 in DNA: TGCGCCAGCAGCTTAACAGGGGGAGGCTATGGCTACACCTTC. Its protein is CASSLTGGGYGYTF.

The V and J genes are TRBV6-1 and TRBJ1-5, with TRBD1 matching 8 bases. The CDR3 runs 16 residues. Germline V CDR1 and CDR2: MNHNS, SASEGT. V lost 3 bases to trimming and J lost 5 bases; unmatched junction nucleotides: 9. In DNA form, the CDR3 reads TGTGCCAGCAGTGAGAGGGGCAGGGGGCGGCATCAGCCCCAGCATTTT. Translating it yields CASSERGRGRHQPQHF.

The V and J genes are TRBV19 and TRBJ1-1; D is undetermined. CDR1 LNHDA and CDR2 SQIVND come from the germline V gene (reference sequence). CDR3 length: 14 amino acids. Trimming left V 3 bases short and J 6 bases short, with 14 bases between. In DNA form, the CDR3 reads TGTGCCAGTAGTATCCCCTTAAGCGGGGCTGAAGCTTTCTTT. Protein: CASSIPLSGAEAFF.

The DNA for the CDR3 is TGTGCCAGCAGGATCACAGGGGGCGCGGAAAACATTCAGTACTTC. It encodes CASRITGGAENIQYF. V and J are TRBV6-5 and TRBJ2-4; 9 nucleotides align to TRBD1. The junction had 8 bases not matched to a gene; V was cut back by 6 bases and J by 5 bases. Germline assignment: CDR1 MNHEY and CDR2 SVGAGI. The length of the CDR3 is 15 residues.

The chain links TRBV21-1 to TRBJ1-5; the D segment call TRBD1 is taken from the table without a DNA check. TRBV21-1 constitutes a pseudogene. The CDR3 is 17 amino acids. Here the CDR3 reads CASSNDRGGGSNQPQHF. CDR3 sequence (DNA): TGTGCCAGCAGCAACGACAGGGGTGGCGGCAGCAATCAGCCCCAGCATTTT.

This chain links TRBV25-1 with TRBJ2-5; a weak D match, TRBD1 (5 bases). CDR1 MGHDK and CDR2 SYGVNS come from the germline V gene. Deletions cut 2 bases from V and 0 bases from J, with 10 bases between. CDR3 length: 15 amino acids. The CDR3 DNA follows: TGTGCCAGCAGTGAAGACAGACTCTACCAAGAGACCCAGTACTTC. It encodes CASSEDRLYQETQYF.

For this clone: Other DNA sequences in this specimen translate into the identical CDR3. The chain employs TRBV5-4 and TRBJ2-3; no definite D call. With 2 bases removed from V and 5 bases from J, the gap between germline ends came to 6 bases. The CDR3 is 12 residues long. Germline CDR1 reads SGHNT; CDR2 reads YYREEE (reference sequence). The CDR3 region has the DNA TGTGCCAGCAGCTTAAGTGGAGATACGCAGTATTTT. It specifies CASSLSGDTQYF.

This chain uses TRBV5-1 with TRBJ2-2; D is perhaps TRBD1 or TRBD2 (5 bases each). Trimming removed 4 bases from V and 16 bases from J, with 23 bases in between. The CDR3 runs to 14 residues. The V gene's germline CDR1 is SGHRS and CDR2 YFSETQ. The DNA of the CDR3 is TGCGCCAGCAGCCCCGGGACGGAACTTAGGGTCCCGTTTTTT. Its protein product is CASSPGTELRVPFF.

The chain couples TRBV27 to TRBJ2-7, with D tentatively TRBD1 or TRBD2 (5 bases each). Trimming removed 5 bases at V and 2 bases at J, with 13 bases between. The germline CDR1 and CDR2 sequences are MNHEY and SMNVEV (reference sequence). The CDR3 consists of 14 residues. CDR3: CASSPRDQTYEQYF. The DNA of the CDR3 is TGTGCCAGCAGTCCCCGGGACCAGACCTACGAGCAGTACTTC.